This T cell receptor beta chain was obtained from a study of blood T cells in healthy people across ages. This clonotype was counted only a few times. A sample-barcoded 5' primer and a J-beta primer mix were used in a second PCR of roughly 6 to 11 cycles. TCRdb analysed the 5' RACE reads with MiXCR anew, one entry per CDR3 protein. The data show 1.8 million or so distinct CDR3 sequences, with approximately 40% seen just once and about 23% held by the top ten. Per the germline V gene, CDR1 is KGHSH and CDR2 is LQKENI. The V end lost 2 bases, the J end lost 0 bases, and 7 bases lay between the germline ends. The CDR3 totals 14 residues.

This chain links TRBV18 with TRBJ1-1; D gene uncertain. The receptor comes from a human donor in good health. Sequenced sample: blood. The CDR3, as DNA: TGTGCCAGCTCACCAGTGCGACTGAACACTGAAGCTTTCTTT. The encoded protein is CASSPVRLNTEAFF.